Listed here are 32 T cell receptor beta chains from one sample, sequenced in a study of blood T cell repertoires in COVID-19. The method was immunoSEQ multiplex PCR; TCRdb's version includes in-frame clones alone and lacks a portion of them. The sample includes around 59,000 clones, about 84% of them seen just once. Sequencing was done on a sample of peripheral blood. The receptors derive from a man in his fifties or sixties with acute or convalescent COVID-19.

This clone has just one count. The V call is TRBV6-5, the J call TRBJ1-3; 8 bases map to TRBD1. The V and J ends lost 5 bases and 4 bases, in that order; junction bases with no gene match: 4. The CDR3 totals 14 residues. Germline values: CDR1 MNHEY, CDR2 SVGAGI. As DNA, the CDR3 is TGTGCCAGCAGTCATGGGACAGGAGGAAACACCATATATTTT. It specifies CASSHGTGGNTIYF.

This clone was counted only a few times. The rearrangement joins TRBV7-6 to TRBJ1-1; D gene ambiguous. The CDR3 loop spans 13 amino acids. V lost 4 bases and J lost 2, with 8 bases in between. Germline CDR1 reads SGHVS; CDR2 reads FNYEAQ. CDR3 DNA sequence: TGTGCCAGCAGCTCTCCAGTTAACACTGAAGCTTTCTTT. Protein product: CASSSPVNTEAFF. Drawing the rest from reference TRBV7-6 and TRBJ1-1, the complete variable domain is GAGVSQSPRYKVTKRGQDVALRCDPISGHVSLYWYRQALGQGPEFLTYFNYEAQQDKSGLPNDRFSAERPEGSISTLTIQRTEQRDSAMYRCASSSPVNTEAFFGQGTRLTVV.

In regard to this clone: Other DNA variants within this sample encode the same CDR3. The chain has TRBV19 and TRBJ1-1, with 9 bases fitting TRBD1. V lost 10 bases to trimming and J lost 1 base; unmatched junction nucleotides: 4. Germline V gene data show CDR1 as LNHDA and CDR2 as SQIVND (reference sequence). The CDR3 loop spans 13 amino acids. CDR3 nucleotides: TGTGCCACTAAACAGGGGGCGAACACTGAAGCTTTCTTT. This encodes CATKQGANTEAFF.

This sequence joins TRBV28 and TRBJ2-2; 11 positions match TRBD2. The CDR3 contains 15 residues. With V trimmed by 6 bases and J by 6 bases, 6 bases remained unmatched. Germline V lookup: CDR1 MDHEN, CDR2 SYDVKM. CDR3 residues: CASRPGTSGSGELFF. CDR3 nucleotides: TGTGCCAGCAGACCCGGGACTAGCGGTTCCGGGGAGCTGTTTTTT.

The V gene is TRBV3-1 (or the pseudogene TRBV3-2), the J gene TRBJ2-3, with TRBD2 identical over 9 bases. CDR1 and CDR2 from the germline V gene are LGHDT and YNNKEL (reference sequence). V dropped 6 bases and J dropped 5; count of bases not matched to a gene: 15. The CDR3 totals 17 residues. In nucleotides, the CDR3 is TGTGCCAGCAGGAGGGTCGGGGTAGCGGGGGTTGGAGATACGCAGTATTTT. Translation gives CASRRVGVAGVGDTQYF.

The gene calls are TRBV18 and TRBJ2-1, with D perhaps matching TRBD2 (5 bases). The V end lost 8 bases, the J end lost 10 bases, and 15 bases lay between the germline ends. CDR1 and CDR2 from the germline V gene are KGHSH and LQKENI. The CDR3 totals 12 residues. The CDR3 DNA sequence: TGTGCCAGCGGCGGGTTGAGAGGGGAGCAGTTCTTC. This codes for CASGGLRGEQFF. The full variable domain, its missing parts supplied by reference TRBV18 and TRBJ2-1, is NAGVMQNPRHLVRRRGQEARLRCSPMKGHSHVYWYRQLPEEGLKFMVYLQKENIIDESGMPKERFSAEFPKEGPSILRIQQVVRGDSAAYFCASGGLRGEQFFGPGTRLTVL.

CDR3 coding DNA: TGTGCCAGTAGTATATCCCGACAGGGAAATCAGCCCCAGCATTTT. Protein product: CASSISRQGNQPQHF. The chain joins TRBV19 to TRBJ1-5, with 7 bases lining up with TRBD1. There are 15 residues in the CDR3. The germline V gene has CDR1 LNHDA and CDR2 SQIVND (reference sequence). V lost 2 bases, J lost 4 bases, and 5 bases stayed unmatched.

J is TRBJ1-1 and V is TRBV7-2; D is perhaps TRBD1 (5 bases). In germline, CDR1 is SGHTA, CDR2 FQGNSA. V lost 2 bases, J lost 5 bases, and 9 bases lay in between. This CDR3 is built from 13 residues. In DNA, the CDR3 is TGTGCCAGCAGCTTACGGGGGAGGACTGAAGCTTTCTTT. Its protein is CASSLRGRTEAFF.

CDR3 bases: TGTGCCAGCAGTGAAAGGGCGGGGGGGGCAGATACGCAGTATTTT. Its translation: CASSERAGGADTQYF. The chain is built from TRBV6-1 and TRBJ2-3; 9 bases match TRBD2. The CDR3 sequence is 15 residues long. V shed 2 bases, J shed 4 bases, and the junction held 4 bases outside the gene matches. CDR1 and CDR2 from the germline V gene are MNHNS and SASEGT.

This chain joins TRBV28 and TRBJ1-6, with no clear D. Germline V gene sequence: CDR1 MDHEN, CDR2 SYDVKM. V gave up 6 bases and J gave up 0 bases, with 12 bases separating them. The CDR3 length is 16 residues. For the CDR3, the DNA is TGTGCCAGCAGCCGCAACAGTGCCTCCTATAATTCACCCCTCCACTTT. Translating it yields CASSRNSASYNSPLHF.

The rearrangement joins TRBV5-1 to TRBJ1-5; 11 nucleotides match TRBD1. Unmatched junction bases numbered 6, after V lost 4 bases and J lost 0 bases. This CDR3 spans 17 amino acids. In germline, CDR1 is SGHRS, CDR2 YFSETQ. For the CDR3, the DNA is TGCGCCAGCAGCCCCGGACAGGGGGCCTATAGCAATCAGCCCCAGCATTTT. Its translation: CASSPGQGAYSNQPQHF. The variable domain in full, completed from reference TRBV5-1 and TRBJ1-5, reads KAGVTQTPRYLIKTRGQQVTLSCSPISGHRSVSWYQQTPGQGLQFLFEYFSETQRNKGNFPGRFSGRQFSNSRSEMNVSTLELGDSALYLCASSPGQGAYSNQPQHFGDGTRLSIL.

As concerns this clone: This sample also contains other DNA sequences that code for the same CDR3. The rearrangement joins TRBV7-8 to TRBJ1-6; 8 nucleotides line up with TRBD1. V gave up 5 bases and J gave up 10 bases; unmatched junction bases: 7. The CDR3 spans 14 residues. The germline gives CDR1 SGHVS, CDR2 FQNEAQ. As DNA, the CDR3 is TGTGCCAGCAGCCCGACAGGGGCCAGGTCACCCCTCCACTTT. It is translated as CASSPTGARSPLHF.

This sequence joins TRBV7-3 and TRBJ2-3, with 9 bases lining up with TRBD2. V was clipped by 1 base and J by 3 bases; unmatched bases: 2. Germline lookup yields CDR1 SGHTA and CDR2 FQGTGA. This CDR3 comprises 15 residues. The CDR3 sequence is CASSLSGGVTDTQYF. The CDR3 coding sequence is TGTGCCAGCAGCTTAAGCGGGGGGGTGACAGATACGCAGTATTTT.

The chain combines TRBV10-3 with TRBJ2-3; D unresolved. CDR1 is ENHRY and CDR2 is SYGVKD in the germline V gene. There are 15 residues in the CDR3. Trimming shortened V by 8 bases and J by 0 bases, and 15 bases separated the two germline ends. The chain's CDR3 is CAISPLGPSTDTQYF. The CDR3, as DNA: TGTGCCATCTCCCCCCTGGGCCCCAGCACAGATACGCAGTATTTT.

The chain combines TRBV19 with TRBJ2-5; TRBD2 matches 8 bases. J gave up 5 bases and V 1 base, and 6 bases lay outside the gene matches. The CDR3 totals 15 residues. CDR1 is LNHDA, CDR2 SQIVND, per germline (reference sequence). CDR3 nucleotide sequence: TGTGCCAGTAGTATAGTCGGGGGGGTGAAGGAGACCCAGTACTTC. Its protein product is CASSIVGGVKETQYF.

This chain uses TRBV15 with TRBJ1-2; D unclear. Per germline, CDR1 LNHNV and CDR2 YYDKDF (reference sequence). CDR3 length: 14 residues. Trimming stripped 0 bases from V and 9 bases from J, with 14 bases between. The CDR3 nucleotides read TGTGCCACCAGCAGAGATACCGGGGTCTGGAGCTACACCTTC. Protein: CATSRDTGVWSYTF.

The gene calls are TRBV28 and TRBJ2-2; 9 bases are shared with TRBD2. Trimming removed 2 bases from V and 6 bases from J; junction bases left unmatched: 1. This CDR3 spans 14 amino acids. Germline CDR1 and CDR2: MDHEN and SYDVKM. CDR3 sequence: CASSLAGGSGELFF. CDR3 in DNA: TGTGCCAGCAGTTTAGCGGGGGGGTCCGGGGAGCTGTTTTTT.

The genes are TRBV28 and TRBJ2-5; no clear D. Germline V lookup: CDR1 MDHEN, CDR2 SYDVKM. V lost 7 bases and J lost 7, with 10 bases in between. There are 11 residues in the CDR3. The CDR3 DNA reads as TGTGCCAGCACTCGTACGAGGACCCAGTACTTC. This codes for CASTRTRTQYF.

CDR3 bases: TGTGCCACCAGCAGAGATAATAGTGTCTCATACGAGCAGTACTTC. This codes for CATSRDNSVSYEQYF. This chain joins TRBV15 and TRBJ2-7; no clear D gene. Per germline, CDR1 LNHNV and CDR2 YYDKDF (reference sequence). Deletions cut 0 bases from V and 4 bases from J, with 13 bases between. The CDR3 totals 15 residues.

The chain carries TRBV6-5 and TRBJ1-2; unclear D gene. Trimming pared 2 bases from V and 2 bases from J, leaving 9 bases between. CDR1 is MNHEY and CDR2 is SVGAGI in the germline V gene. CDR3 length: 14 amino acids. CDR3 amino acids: CASSYLPRNYGYTF. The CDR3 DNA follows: TGTGCCAGCAGTTACCTTCCCAGAAACTATGGCTACACCTTC.

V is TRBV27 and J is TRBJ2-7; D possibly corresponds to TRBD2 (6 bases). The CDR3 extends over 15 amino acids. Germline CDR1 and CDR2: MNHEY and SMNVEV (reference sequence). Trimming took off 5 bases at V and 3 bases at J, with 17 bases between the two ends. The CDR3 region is CASSRTAGTFYEQYF. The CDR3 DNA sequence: TGTGCCAGCAGTAGGACGGCGGGGACCTTCTACGAGCAGTACTTC.

The CDR3 spells CASSDQGFTDTQYF. CDR3 nucleotide sequence: TGCGCCAGCAGTGACCAGGGTTTTACAGATACGCAGTATTTT. This chain uses TRBV10-1 with TRBJ2-3, with D tentatively TRBD1 (5 bases). The ends were cut back, 3 bases at V and 3 bases at J, with 10 bases in the middle. Germline-derived CDR1 and CDR2 are WNHNN and SYGVQD (reference sequence). The CDR3 has 14 residues.

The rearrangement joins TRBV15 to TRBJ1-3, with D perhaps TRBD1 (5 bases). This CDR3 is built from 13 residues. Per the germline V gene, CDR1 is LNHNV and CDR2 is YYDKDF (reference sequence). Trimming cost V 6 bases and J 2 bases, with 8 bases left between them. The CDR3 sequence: CATRGVAGNTIYF. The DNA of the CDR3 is TGTGCCACCAGAGGGGTTGCTGGAAACACCATATATTTT.

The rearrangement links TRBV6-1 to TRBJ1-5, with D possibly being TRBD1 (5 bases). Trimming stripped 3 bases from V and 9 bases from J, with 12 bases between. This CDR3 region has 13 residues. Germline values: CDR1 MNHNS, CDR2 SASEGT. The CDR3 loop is CASSDAQGPPQHF. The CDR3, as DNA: TGTGCCAGCAGTGATGCTCAGGGTCCGCCCCAGCATTTT.

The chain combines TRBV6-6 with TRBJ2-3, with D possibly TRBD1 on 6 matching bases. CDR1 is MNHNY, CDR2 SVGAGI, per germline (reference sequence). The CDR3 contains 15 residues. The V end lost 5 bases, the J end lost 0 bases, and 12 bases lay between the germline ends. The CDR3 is CASSHLGASTDTQYF. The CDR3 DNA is TGTGCCAGCAGTCACCTGGGGGCCAGCACAGATACGCAGTATTTT.

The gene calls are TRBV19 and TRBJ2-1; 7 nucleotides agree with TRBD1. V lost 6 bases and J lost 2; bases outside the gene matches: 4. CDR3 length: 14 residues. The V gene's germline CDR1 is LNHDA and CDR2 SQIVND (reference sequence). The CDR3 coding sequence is TGTGCCAGTAGCCGGGACAGCGCCTACAATGAGCAGTTCTTC. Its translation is CASSRDSAYNEQFF. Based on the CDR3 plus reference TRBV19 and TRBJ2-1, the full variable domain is DGGITQSPKYLFRKEGQNVTLSCEQNLNHDAMYWYRQDPGQGLRLIYYSQIVNDFQKGDIAEGYSVSREKKESFPLTVTSAQKNPTAFYLCASSRDSAYNEQFFGPGTRLTVL.

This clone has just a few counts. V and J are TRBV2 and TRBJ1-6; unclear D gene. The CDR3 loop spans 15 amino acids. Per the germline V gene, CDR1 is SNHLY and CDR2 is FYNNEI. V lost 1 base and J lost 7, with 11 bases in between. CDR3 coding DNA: TGTGCCAGCAGTGAAGGTCAGCGGCTGAATTCACCCCTCCACTTT. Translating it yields CASSEGQRLNSPLHF.

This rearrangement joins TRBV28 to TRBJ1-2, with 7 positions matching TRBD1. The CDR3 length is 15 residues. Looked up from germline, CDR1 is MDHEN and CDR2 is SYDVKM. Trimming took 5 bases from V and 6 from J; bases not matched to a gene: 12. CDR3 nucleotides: TGTGCCAGCAGTCCACCCTTGGACAGGTATAATGGCTACACCTTC. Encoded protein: CASSPPLDRYNGYTF.

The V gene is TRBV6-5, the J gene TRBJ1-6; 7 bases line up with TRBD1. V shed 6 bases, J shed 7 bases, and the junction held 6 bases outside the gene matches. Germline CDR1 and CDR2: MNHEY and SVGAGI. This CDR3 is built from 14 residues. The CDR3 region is CASRPGQQNSPLHF. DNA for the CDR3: TGTGCCAGCAGACCGGGACAGCAAAATTCACCCCTCCACTTT.

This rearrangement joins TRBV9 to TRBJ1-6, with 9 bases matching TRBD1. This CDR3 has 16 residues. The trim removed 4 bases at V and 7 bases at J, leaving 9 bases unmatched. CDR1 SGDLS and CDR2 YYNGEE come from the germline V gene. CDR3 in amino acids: CASSNLQGAKNSPLHF. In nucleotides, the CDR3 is TGTGCCAGCAGCAACCTACAGGGGGCGAAGAATTCACCCCTCCACTTT.

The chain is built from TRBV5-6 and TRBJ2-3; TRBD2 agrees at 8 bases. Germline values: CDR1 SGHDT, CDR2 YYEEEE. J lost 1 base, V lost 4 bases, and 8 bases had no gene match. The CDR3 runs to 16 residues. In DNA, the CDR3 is TGTGCCAGCAGCCGACCGGGGGGGACGGGCACAGATACGCAGTATTTT. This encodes CASSRPGGTGTDTQYF.

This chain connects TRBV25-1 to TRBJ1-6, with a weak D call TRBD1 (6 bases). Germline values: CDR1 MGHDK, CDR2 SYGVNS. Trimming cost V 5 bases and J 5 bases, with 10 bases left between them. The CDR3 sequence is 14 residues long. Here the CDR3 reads CASSPGADNSPLHF. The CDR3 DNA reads TGTGCCAGCAGTCCAGGGGCCGATAATTCACCCCTCCACTTT.